Shown below are 26 T cell receptor beta chains from a single sample sequenced in a study of cytomegalovirus exposure and HLA in healthy donors. PCR was performed using 60 Vbeta and 13 Jbeta primers. The method was immunoSEQ multiplex PCR; TCRdb's version includes in-frame clones alone and lacks a portion of them. In the table there are under 150,000 clones, about 86% of which are singletons. Specimen: PBMCs. The source is a woman in her 30s in good health and CMV-seronegative.

CDR3 DNA: TGTGCCAGCAGTTTCCCGGGACAGGGGGCCGCTTTCTTT. Its translation: CASSFPGQGAAFF. V is TRBV28 and J is TRBJ1-1; 12 bases line up with TRBD1. Germline CDR1 is MDHEN and CDR2 is SYDVKM. V was pared by 3 bases and J by 11 bases, with 4 bases of the junction left unmatched. The CDR3 runs to 13 residues.

The J gene is TRBJ1-2, the V gene TRBV7-3; 8 bases are a match to TRBD1. The CDR3 has 13 residues. J was trimmed by 6 bases and V by 6 bases; bases with no gene match: 6. Germline values: CDR1 SGHTA, CDR2 FQGTGA. CDR3 residues: CASSGQGADGYTF. The CDR3 bases are TGTGCCAGCAGTGGCCAGGGGGCTGATGGCTACACCTTC.

The chain couples TRBV6-4 to TRBJ2-1, with D perhaps TRBD1 (5 bases). Trimming removed 6 bases at V and 7 bases at J, with 19 bases between. Per the germline V gene, CDR1 is MRHNA and CDR2 is SNTAGT. The CDR3 extends over 15 amino acids. CDR3 residues: CASSRIIGARNEQFF. The CDR3, as DNA: TGTGCCAGCAGCCGAATAATAGGGGCGAGGAATGAGCAGTTCTTC.

Regarding this clone: Additional DNA sequences in this sample encode the identical CDR3. V usage is TRBV5-6 and J usage is TRBJ1-2; D call uncertain. The V end lost 0 bases, the J end lost 2 bases, and 5 bases lay between the germline ends. Per germline, CDR1 SGHDT and CDR2 YYEEEE. The CDR3 length is 13 residues. DNA of the CDR3: TGTGCCAGCAGCTTGGGCAGAAACTATGGCTACACCTTC. It translates to CASSLGRNYGYTF.

The gene calls are TRBV19 and TRBJ2-3; D is unresolved. The CDR3 sequence is 14 residues long. The V gene lost 6 bases and the J gene lost 2 bases, with 12 bases spanning the gap. Germline CDR1 is LNHDA and CDR2 is SQIVND (reference sequence). Here the CDR3 DNA reads TGTGCCAGTAGCATGCGCGGAAACACAGATACGCAGTATTTT. Translating gives CASSMRGNTDTQYF.

The V call is TRBV7-9, the J call TRBJ2-7, with 7 bases identical to TRBD1. In germline, CDR1 is SEHNR, CDR2 FQNEAQ (reference sequence). J lost 6 bases, V lost 5 bases, and 10 bases had no gene match. There are 14 residues in the CDR3. CDR3 sequence reads: CASSGQDRMGEQYF. DNA of the CDR3: TGTGCCAGCAGCGGACAGGACAGGATGGGCGAGCAGTACTTC.

This chain connects TRBV7-6 to TRBJ1-4; the D gene is possibly TRBD1 (5 bases). The CDR3 totals 16 residues. V was clipped by 5 bases and J by 2 bases, with 15 bases between them. Germline loops: CDR1 SGHVS, CDR2 FNYEAQ. The CDR3 sequence: CASSPFAGGTNEKLFF. DNA for the CDR3: TGTGCCAGCAGCCCGTTTGCGGGGGGGACTAATGAAAAACTGTTTTTT.

The V gene is TRBV5-4, the J gene TRBJ2-5, with 7 bases aligning to TRBD2. After removal of 0 bases from V and 5 bases from J, the junction contained 7 bases not matched to a gene. This CDR3 has 15 amino acids. Germline assignment: CDR1 SGHNT and CDR2 YYREEE (reference sequence). The CDR3 region is CASSLVGSGVETQYF. The CDR3, as DNA: TGTGCCAGCAGCTTGGTTGGGAGCGGGGTGGAGACCCAGTACTTC.

This sequence joins TRBV5-8 and TRBJ2-2, with 10 bases identical to TRBD2. Looked up from germline, CDR1 is SGHTS and CDR2 is YDEGEE. The CDR3 spans 16 residues. V shed 5 bases, J shed 6 bases, and the junction held 10 bases outside the gene matches. CDR3 residues: CASRGLAGDVPGELFF. The CDR3 bases are TGTGCCAGCAGGGGGCTAGCGGGGGACGTCCCCGGGGAGCTGTTTTTT.

As regards this clone: Mismatch with germline at one junction end may stem from a read error. The chain links TRBV18 to TRBJ1-1; D is undetermined. CDR3 length: 13 residues. Germline CDR1 KGHSH, CDR2 LQKENI. The CDR3 region is CAGSPRQNTEAFF. As DNA, the CDR3 is TGTGCCGGCTCACCCCGACAGAACACTGAAGCTTTCTTT.

This chain uses TRBV29-1 with TRBJ1-1, with D hard to call. The CDR3 is 11 residues long. V was clipped by 5 bases and J by 1 base, with 5 bases between them. Germline V gives CDR1 SQVTM, CDR2 ANQGSEA. DNA for the CDR3: TGCAGCGTTCGGGAGAACACTGAAGCTTTCTTT. Translated: CSVRENTEAFF.

The V gene is TRBV29-1, the J gene TRBJ2-7, with D perhaps matching TRBD2 (6 bases). Trimming cost V 4 bases and J 2 bases, with 12 bases left between them. The CDR3 covers 13 residues. The germline gives CDR1 SQVTM, CDR2 ANQGSEA. CDR3 in amino acids: CSVGRGITYEQYF. CDR3 nucleotide sequence: TGCAGCGTTGGTCGGGGGATAACCTACGAGCAGTACTTC.

The chain recombines TRBV2 with TRBJ2-3, with D maybe TRBD1 (5 bases). Trimming removed 5 bases at V and 6 bases at J, with 24 bases between. The CDR3 covers 17 residues. Per germline, CDR1 SNHLY and CDR2 FYNNEI. CDR3 region: CASSPLPEGAMGDTQYF. The CDR3 bases are TGTGCCAGCAGTCCCCTCCCCGAAGGGGCGATGGGCGATACGCAGTATTTT.

The chain couples TRBV4-1 to TRBJ2-3; 8 nucleotides match TRBD2. CDR3 length: 15 residues. Germline CDR1 is MGHRA and CDR2 is YSYEKL. Germline trimming cut 4 bases from V and 2 bases from J; bases unmatched to any gene: 5. The CDR3 loop reads CASSRLATNTDTQYF. The CDR3 DNA sequence: TGCGCCAGCAGCCGACTAGCGACGAACACAGATACGCAGTATTTT.

The chain is built from TRBV29-1 and TRBJ1-2, with 7 nucleotides matching TRBD1. The CDR3 runs 12 residues. Germline-derived CDR1 and CDR2 are SQVTM and ANQGSEA. The V segment lost 6 bases and the J segment 7 bases; nucleotides outside the gene matches: 8. The chain's CDR3 is CSVPNRGGGYTF. The CDR3 nucleotides are TGCAGCGTGCCGAACAGGGGTGGTGGCTACACCTTC.

The CDR3 DNA reads TGTGCCAGCAGAAGACTCGGCTCCAGCTATGGCTACACCTTC. Translated: CASRRLGSSYGYTF. The chain combines TRBV28 with TRBJ1-2; D unclear. V lost 6 bases and J 4 bases, leaving 15 bases between the germline ends. Germline lookup yields CDR1 MDHEN and CDR2 SYDVKM. CDR3 length equals 14 residues.

The chain combines TRBV11-2 with TRBJ1-2; possible D gene TRBD1, 6 bases. The V and J ends lost 5 bases and 3 bases respectively, with 19 bases between them. The length of the CDR3 is 16 residues. Germline V gene lookup returns CDR1 SGHAT and CDR2 FQNNGV. The CDR3 sequence: CASSPILGGRDYGYTF. CDR3 DNA: TGTGCCAGCAGCCCAATCCTCGGGGGGCGAGACTATGGCTACACCTTC.

The chain is built from TRBV21-1 and TRBJ1-5; the DNA was not used to check the table's D call, TRBD1. TRBV21-1 has pseudogene status. This CDR3 comprises 16 residues. The CDR3: CASSTGHYNSNQPQHF. In DNA, the CDR3 is TGTGCCAGCAGCACCGGACACTACAATAGCAATCAGCCCCAGCATTTT.

The rearrangement links TRBV6-5 to TRBJ1-2, with TRBD1 identical over 7 bases. The germline V gene encodes CDR1 MNHEY and CDR2 SVGAGI. Germline trimming cut 5 bases from V and 7 bases from J; bases unmatched to any gene: 7. The CDR3 runs 13 residues. The CDR3 loop is CASSRQGWSGYTF. The CDR3 nucleotides are TGTGCCAGCAGTCGACAGGGTTGGTCTGGCTACACCTTC.

This chain uses TRBV11-2 with TRBJ2-2; 11 bases map to TRBD2. CDR1 SGHAT and CDR2 FQNNGV come from the germline V gene. The CDR3 spans 15 residues. The V gene end was trimmed by 6 bases and the J gene end by 3 bases; junction bases not matched to a gene: 3. The CDR3 reads CASSRLAGHTGELFF. CDR3 DNA sequence: TGTGCCAGCAGTAGACTAGCGGGACACACCGGGGAGCTGTTTTTT.

This clone has just one count. V and J are TRBV18 and TRBJ1-1, with 7 bases lining up with TRBD1. This CDR3 is built from 13 residues. Unmatched junction bases numbered 4, after V lost 4 bases and J lost 5 bases. Per the germline V gene, CDR1 is KGHSH and CDR2 is LQKENI. The CDR3 nucleotides read TGTGCCAGCTCACAGGGGGCTGGGACTGAAGCTTTCTTT. Translation gives CASSQGAGTEAFF.

This chain links TRBV5-5 with TRBJ2-1, with 9 bases that match TRBD2. Germline CDR1 SGHKS, CDR2 YYEKEE (reference sequence). V lost 4 bases, J lost 0 bases, and 8 bases stayed unmatched. The CDR3 totals 17 residues. This CDR3 reads CASSPRLAVSSYNEQFF. CDR3 bases: TGTGCCAGCAGCCCTCGACTAGCGGTTAGCTCCTACAATGAGCAGTTCTTC. The full variable domain, its missing parts supplied by reference TRBV5-5 and TRBJ2-1, is DAGVTQSPTHLIKTRGQQVTLRCSPISGHKSVSWYQQVLGQGPQFIFQYYEKEERGRGNFPDRFSARQFPNYSSELNVNALLLGDSALYLCASSPRLAVSSYNEQFFGPGTRLTVL.

The V and J genes are TRBV7-9 and TRBJ2-7, with 8 bases identical to TRBD1. This CDR3 is 14 amino acids long. V lost 5 bases, J lost 3 bases, and 6 bases stayed unmatched. The V gene's germline CDR1 is SEHNR and CDR2 FQNEAQ (reference sequence). The CDR3 DNA is TGTGCCAGCAGCCATCGAGGACAGGGCTACGAGCAGTACTTC. Translating gives CASSHRGQGYEQYF.

The chain uses TRBV19 and TRBJ2-5, with TRBD1 identical over 10 bases. Germline-derived CDR1 and CDR2 are LNHDA and SQIVND (reference sequence). The CDR3 length is 16 residues. V shed 5 bases, J shed 7 bases, and the junction held 13 bases outside the gene matches. CDR3 in amino acids: CASSFSGTGVLGTQYF. The CDR3 DNA reads as TGTGCCAGTAGTTTCTCCGGGACAGGGGTCCTCGGGACCCAGTACTTC.

The chain uses TRBV19 and TRBJ2-7, with D perhaps TRBD1 (5 bases). V was shortened by 9 bases and J by 3 bases, with 15 bases between the two germline ends. The germline CDR1 and CDR2 sequences are LNHDA and SQIVND (reference sequence). The CDR3 sequence is 13 residues long. The CDR3 loop reads CARELRRVYEQYF. The CDR3 DNA reads as TGTGCCAGAGAGTTACGCAGGGTCTACGAGCAGTACTTC.

This rearrangement joins TRBV4-1 to TRBJ2-3; 7 nucleotides line up with TRBD2. CDR3 length equals 18 residues. CDR1 and CDR2 from the germline V gene are MGHRA and YSYEKL. Trimming cost V 0 bases and J 2 bases; bases outside gene matches: 11. The chain's CDR3 is CASSQDPWWGGLTDTQYF. The CDR3, as DNA: TGCGCCAGCAGCCAAGATCCCTGGTGGGGAGGGCTCACAGATACGCAGTATTTT.